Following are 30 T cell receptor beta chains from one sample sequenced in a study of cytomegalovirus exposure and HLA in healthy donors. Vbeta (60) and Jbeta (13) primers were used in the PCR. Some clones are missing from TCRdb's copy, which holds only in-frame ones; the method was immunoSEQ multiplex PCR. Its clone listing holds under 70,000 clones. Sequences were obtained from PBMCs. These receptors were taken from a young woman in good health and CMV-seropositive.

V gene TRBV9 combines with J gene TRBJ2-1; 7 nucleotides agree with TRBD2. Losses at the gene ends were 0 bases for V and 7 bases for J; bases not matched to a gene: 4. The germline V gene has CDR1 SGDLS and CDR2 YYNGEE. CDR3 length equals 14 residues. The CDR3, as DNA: TGTGCCAGCAGCGTAGGATCCGGGGGGAATGAGCAGTTCTTC. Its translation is CASSVGSGGNEQFF. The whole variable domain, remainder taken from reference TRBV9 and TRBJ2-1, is DSGVTQTPKHLITATGQRVTLRCSPRSGDLSVYWYQQSLDQGLQFLIQYYNGEERAKGNILERFSAQQFPDLHSELNLSSLELGDSALYFCASSVGSGGNEQFFGPGTRLTVL.

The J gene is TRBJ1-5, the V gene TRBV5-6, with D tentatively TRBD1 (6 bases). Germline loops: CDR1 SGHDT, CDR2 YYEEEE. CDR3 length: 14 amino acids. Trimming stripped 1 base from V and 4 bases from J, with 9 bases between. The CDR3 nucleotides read TGTGCCAGCAGCTTGTTAGGGGGAAATCAGCCCCAGCATTTT. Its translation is CASSLLGGNQPQHF.

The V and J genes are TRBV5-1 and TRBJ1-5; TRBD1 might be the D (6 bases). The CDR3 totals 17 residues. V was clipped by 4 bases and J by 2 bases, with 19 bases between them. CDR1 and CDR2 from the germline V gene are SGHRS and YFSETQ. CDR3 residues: CASSVDGGPGGNQPQHF. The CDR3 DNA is TGCGCCAGCAGCGTAGATGGGGGCCCCGGAGGCAATCAGCCCCAGCATTTT.

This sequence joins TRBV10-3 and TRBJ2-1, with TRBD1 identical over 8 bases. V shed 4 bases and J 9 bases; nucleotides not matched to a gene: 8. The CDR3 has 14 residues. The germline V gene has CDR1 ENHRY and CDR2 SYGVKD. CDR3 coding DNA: TGTGCCATCAGTGCGCCGGGACAGGCGGGTGAGCAGTTCTTC. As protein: CAISAPGQAGEQFF.

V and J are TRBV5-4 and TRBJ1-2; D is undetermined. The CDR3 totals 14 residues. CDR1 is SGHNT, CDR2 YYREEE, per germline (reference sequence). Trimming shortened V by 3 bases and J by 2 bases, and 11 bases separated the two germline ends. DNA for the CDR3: TGTGCCAGCAGCTCCTTTACAGCCAACTATGGCTACACCTTC. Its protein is CASSSFTANYGYTF.

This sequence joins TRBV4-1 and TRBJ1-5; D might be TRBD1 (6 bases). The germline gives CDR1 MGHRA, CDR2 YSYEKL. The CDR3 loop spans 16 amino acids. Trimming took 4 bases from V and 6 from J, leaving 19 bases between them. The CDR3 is CASSPGVQGLGQPQHF. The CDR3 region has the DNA TGCGCCAGCAGCCCCGGAGTACAGGGTCTCGGTCAGCCCCAGCATTTT.

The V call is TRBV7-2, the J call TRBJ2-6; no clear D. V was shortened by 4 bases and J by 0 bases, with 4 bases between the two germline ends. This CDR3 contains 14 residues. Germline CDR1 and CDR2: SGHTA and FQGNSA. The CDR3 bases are TGTGCCAGCAGCTCCCTCTCTGGGGCCAACGTCCTGACTTTC. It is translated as CASSSLSGANVLTF.

CDR3 bases: TGTGCCAGCAGTTTATTGGTGAGCGGGGGGATCAGCACAGATACGCAGTATTTT. It codes for CASSLLVSGGISTDTQYF. The chain joins TRBV27 to TRBJ2-3; 9 nucleotides align to TRBD2. The CDR3 totals 18 residues. The J segment lost 0 bases and the V segment lost 1 base, leaving 8 bases of the junction unmatched. Germline CDR1 MNHEY, CDR2 SMNVEV (reference sequence).

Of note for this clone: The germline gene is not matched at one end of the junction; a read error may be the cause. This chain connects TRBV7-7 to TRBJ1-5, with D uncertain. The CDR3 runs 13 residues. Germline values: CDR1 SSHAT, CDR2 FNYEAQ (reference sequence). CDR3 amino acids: CASSLERNQPQHF. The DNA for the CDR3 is TGTGCTAGCAGCTTAGAGCGCAATCAGCCCCAGCATTTT.

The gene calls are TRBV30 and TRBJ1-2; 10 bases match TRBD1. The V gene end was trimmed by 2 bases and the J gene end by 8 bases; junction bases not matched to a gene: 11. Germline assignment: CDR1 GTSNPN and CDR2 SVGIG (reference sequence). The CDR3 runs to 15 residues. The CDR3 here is CAWSSGQGILGGYTF. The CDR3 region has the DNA TGTGCCTGGAGTTCGGGACAGGGGATATTGGGAGGCTACACCTTC.

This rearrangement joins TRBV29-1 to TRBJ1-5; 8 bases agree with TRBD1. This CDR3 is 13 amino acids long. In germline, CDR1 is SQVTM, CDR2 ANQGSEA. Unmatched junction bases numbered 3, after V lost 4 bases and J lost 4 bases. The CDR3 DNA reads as TGCAGCGTTGTAACAGGGGGTAATCAGCCCCAGCATTTT. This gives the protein CSVVTGGNQPQHF.

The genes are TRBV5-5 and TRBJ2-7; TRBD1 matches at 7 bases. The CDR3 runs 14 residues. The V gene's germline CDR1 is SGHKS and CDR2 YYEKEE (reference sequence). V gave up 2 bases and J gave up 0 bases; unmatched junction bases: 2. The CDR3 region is CASSFRQGSYEQYF. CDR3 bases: TGTGCCAGCAGCTTCAGACAGGGCTCCTACGAGCAGTACTTC.

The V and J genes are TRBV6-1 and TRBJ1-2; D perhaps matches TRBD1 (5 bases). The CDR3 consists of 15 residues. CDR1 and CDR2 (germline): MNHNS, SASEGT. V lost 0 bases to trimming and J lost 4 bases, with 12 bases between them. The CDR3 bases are TGTGCCAGCAGTGAAGCTCGATCCGGGGGCTATGGCTACACCTTC. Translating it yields CASSEARSGGYGYTF.

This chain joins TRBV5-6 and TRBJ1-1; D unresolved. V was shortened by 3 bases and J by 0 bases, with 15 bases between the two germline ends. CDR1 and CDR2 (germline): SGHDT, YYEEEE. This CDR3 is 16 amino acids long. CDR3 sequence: CASSCRPWRVNTEAFF. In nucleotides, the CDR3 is TGTGCCAGCAGCTGTCGTCCCTGGAGGGTGAACACTGAAGCTTTCTTT.

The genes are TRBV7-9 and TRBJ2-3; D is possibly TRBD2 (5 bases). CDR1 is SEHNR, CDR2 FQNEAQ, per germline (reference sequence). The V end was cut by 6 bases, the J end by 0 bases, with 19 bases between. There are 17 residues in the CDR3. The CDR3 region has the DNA TGTGCCAGCAGTCCTCGGTTAGCGTACTCTAGCACAGATACGCAGTATTTT. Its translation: CASSPRLAYSSTDTQYF.

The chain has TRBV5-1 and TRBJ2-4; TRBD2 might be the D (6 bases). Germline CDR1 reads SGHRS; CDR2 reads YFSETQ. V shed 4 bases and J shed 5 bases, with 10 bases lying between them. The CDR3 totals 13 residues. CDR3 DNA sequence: TGCGCCAGCAGCCTCGGAGGGGAAAACATTCAGTACTTC. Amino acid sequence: CASSLGGENIQYF.

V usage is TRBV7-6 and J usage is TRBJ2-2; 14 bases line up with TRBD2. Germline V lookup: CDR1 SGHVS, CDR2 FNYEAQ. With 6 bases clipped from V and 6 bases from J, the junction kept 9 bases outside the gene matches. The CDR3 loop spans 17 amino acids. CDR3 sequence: CASSSTTTSGRAGELFF. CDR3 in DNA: TGTGCCAGCAGTTCCACAACGACTAGCGGGAGGGCCGGGGAGCTGTTTTTT.

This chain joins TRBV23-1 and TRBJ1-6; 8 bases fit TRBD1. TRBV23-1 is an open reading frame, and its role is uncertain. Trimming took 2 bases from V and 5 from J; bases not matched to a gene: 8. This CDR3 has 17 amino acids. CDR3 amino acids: CASSQRGQGWDNSPLHF. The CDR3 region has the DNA TGCGCCAGCAGTCAACGAGGACAGGGATGGGATAATTCACCCCTCCACTTT.

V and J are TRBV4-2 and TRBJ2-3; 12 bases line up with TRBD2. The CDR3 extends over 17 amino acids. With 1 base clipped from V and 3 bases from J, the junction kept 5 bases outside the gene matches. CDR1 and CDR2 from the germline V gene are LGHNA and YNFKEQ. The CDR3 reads CASSQGASGRVTDTQYF. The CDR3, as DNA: TGTGCCAGCAGCCAAGGGGCTAGCGGGAGGGTAACAGATACGCAGTATTTT.

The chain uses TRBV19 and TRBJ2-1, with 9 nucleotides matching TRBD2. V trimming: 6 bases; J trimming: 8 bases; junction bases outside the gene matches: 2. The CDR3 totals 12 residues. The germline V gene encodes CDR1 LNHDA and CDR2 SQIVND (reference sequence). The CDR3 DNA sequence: TGTGCCAGTAGCAGGACTAGCGATGAGCAGTTCTTC. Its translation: CASSRTSDEQFF.

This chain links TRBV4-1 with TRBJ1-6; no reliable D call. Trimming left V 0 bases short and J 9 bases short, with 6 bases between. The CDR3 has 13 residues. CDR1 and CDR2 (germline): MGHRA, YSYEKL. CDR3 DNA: TGCGCCAGCAGCCAAGATGAGGGTTCACCCCTCCACTTT. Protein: CASSQDEGSPLHF.

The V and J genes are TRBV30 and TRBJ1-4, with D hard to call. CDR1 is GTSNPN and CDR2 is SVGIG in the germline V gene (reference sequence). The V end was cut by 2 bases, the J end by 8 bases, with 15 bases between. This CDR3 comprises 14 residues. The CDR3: CAWSRGVAGEKLFF. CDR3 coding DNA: TGTGCCTGGAGTCGCGGGGTAGCTGGAGAAAAACTGTTTTTT.

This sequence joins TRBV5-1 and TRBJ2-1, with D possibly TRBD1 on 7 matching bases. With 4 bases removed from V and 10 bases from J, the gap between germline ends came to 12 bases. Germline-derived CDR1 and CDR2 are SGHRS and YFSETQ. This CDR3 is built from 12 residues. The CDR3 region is CASSPGGWEQFF. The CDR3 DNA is TGCGCCAGCAGCCCAGGGGGGTGGGAGCAGTTCTTC.

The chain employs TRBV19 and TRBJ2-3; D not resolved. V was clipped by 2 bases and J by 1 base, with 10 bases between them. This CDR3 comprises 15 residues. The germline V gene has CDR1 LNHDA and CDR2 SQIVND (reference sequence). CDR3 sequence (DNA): TGTGCCAGTAGTATAAACAGTGAGCGCACAGATACGCAGTATTTT. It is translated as CASSINSERTDTQYF.

The CDR3 sequence: CASSPRAEETQYF. CDR3 DNA: TGTGCCAGCTCACCACGGGCAGAAGAGACCCAGTACTTC. This sequence joins TRBV18 and TRBJ2-5, with no clear D. This CDR3 contains 13 residues. Germline loops: CDR1 KGHSH, CDR2 LQKENI. The V gene lost 1 base and the J gene lost 3 bases, with 6 bases spanning the gap. The full variable domain, completed using reference TRBV18 and TRBJ2-5, is NAGVMQNPRHLVRRRGQEARLRCSPMKGHSHVYWYRQLPEEGLKFMVYLQKENIIDESGMPKERFSAEFPKEGPSILRIQQVVRGDSAAYFCASSPRAEETQYFGPGTRLLVL.

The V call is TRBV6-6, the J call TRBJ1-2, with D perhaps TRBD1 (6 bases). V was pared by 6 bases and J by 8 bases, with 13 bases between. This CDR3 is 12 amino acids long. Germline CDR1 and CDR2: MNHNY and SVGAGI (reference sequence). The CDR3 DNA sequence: TGTGCCAGCAGACGCACAGGGATCGGCTACACCTTC. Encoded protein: CASRRTGIGYTF.

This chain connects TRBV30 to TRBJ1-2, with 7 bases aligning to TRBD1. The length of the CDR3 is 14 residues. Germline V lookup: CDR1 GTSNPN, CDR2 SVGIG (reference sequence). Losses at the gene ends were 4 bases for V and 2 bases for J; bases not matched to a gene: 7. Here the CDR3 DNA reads TGTGCCTGGACGACAGGGCCAACCAACTATGGCTACACCTTC. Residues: CAWTTGPTNYGYTF. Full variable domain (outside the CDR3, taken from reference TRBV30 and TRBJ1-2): SQTIHQWPATLVQPVGSPLSLECTVEGTSNPNLYWYRQAAGRGLQLLFYSVGIGQISSEVPQNLSASRPQDRQFILSSKKLLLSDSGFYLCAWTTGPTNYGYTFGSGTRLTVV.

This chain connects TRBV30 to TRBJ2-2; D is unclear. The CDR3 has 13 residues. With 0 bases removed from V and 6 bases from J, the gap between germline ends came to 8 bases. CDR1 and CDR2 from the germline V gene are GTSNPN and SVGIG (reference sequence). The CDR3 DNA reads TGTGCCTGGAGTGTTGGGCGTGCCGGGGAGCTGTTTTTT. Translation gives CAWSVGRAGELFF.

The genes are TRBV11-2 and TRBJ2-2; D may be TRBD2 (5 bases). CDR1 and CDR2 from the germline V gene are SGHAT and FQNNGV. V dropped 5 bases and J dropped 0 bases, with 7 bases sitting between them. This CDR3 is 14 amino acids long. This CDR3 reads CASSRTANTGELFF. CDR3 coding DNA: TGTGCCAGCAGCCGGACTGCGAACACCGGGGAGCTGTTTTTT.

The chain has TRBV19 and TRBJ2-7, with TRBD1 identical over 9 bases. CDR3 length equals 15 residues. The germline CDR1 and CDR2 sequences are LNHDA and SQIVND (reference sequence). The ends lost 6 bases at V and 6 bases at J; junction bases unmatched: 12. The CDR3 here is CASRPPGTGTGEQYF. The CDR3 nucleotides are TGTGCCAGTAGACCTCCCGGGACAGGGACGGGCGAGCAGTACTTC.